The 19 T cell receptor beta chains below all came from one sample that was sequenced in a study of T-cell memory formation after mild COVID-19. One entry per CDR3 protein results from TCRdb running MiXCR on the 5' RACE reads. The sample yields about 400,000 distinct CDR3 sequences, 16% seen once. Sequenced material: PBMCs or a T cell subset sorted from them (not recorded which). Receptors were obtained from a man between 18 and 29 years old who had mild COVID-19 (a few samples of this study predate the infection). Cell type and time point are not known.

This clonotype was recorded a few times. The chain links TRBV5-1 to TRBJ1-2; D not certain. The V end was cut by 2 bases, the J end by 8 bases, with 10 bases between. This CDR3 spans 12 amino acids. From germline, CDR1 is SGHRS and CDR2 YFSETQ. This CDR3 is CASSFVPGGYTF. As DNA, the CDR3 is TGCGCCAGCAGCTTTGTACCCGGGGGCTACACCTTC.

There are many counts of this clonotype. The chain is built from TRBV5-1 and TRBJ2-7; no firm D call. The CDR3 length is 13 residues. Germline loops: CDR1 SGHRS, CDR2 YFSETQ. V lost 2 bases, J lost 6 bases, and 12 bases lay in between. CDR3 DNA: TGCGCCAGCAGCTTCTCCCCCTGGAGCGAGCAGTACTTC. Protein: CASSFSPWSEQYF. Complete variable domain (other parts from reference TRBV5-1 and TRBJ2-7): KAGVTQTPRYLIKTRGQQVTLSCSPISGHRSVSWYQQTPGQGLQFLFEYFSETQRNKGNFPGRFSGRQFSNSRSEMNVSTLELGDSALYLCASSFSPWSEQYFGPGTRLTVT.

With respect to this clonotype: One end of the junction does not line up with germline, which may come from a read error. The chain uses TRBV5-8 and TRBJ1-1; TRBD1 might be the D (6 bases). Germline assignment: CDR1 SGHTS and CDR2 YDEGEE. The CDR3 totals 10 residues. Here the CDR3 DNA reads TGTGCCAGCGAACCGGGGGGGGCCGCTTTC. Translated, it gives CASEPGGAAF.

This clonotype showed up just a few times. V and J are TRBV20-1 and TRBJ1-1; D is perhaps TRBD1 (6 bases). The V end lost 6 bases, the J end lost 4 bases, and 18 bases lay between the germline ends. Germline V gives CDR1 DFQATT, CDR2 SNEGSKA (reference sequence). This CDR3 has 14 residues. Written as DNA, the CDR3 is TGCAGTGCGCCTCTCTCCCAGGGGCCCACTGAAGCTTTCTTT. It specifies CSAPLSQGPTEAFF.

This clonotype was picked up a small number of times. This rearrangement joins TRBV7-9 to TRBJ1-2; 8 bases are shared with TRBD1. The V gene's germline CDR1 is SEHNR and CDR2 FQNEAQ (reference sequence). This CDR3 is built from 16 residues. Unmatched junction bases numbered 15, after V lost 6 bases and J lost 6 bases. In DNA, the CDR3 is TGTGCCAGCAGTGATTGGACAGGGAATGTATATCATGGCTACACCTTC. As protein: CASSDWTGNVYHGYTF.

The V call is TRBV14, the J call TRBJ2-3, with 12 bases aligning to TRBD2. CDR3 length: 17 amino acids. Germline loops: CDR1 SGHDN, CDR2 FVKESK. V dropped 4 bases and J dropped 0; count of bases not matched to a gene: 5. The CDR3 coding sequence is TGTGCCAGCAGCCGCCTAGCGGGGGGGCTCAGCACAGATACGCAGTATTTT. As protein: CASSRLAGGLSTDTQYF.

This clonotype has just a few counts. The CDR3 coding sequence is TGTGCCACCAGTCCCCGGGACAGCCCCTACGAGCAGTACGTC. The encoded protein is CATSPRDSPYEQYV. The J gene is TRBJ2-7, the V gene TRBV24-1, with 7 bases aligning to TRBD1. V gave up 6 bases and J gave up 2 bases; unmatched junction bases: 6. There are 14 residues in the CDR3. Germline CDR1 is KGHDR and CDR2 is SFDVKD.

The J gene is TRBJ1-5, the V gene TRBV29-1, with TRBD1 as a possible D gene (5 bases). There are 13 residues in the CDR3. Trimming stripped 5 bases from V and 3 bases from J, with 11 bases between. The germline V gene has CDR1 SQVTM and CDR2 ANQGSEA. The CDR3 spells CSVLVGDNQPQHF. In nucleotides, the CDR3 is TGCAGCGTTTTGGTGGGGGACAATCAGCCCCAGCATTTT.

This clonotype was detected a few times. The chain is built from TRBV7-2 and TRBJ2-7, with no clear D. Germline CDR1 is SGHTA and CDR2 is FQGNSA. The CDR3 is 11 residues long. Trimming took off 8 bases at V and 4 bases at J, with 9 bases between the two ends. The CDR3 DNA reads as TGTGCCAGCCGAATAAATTACGAGCAGTACTTC. Protein product: CASRINYEQYF.

V and J are TRBV11-2 and TRBJ2-7; perhaps TRBD2 as D (7 bases). This CDR3 comprises 17 residues. Germline lookup yields CDR1 SGHAT and CDR2 FQNNGV. V dropped 4 bases and J dropped 2 bases, with 21 bases sitting between them. CDR3 region: CASSSDPTGRGTYEQYF. The DNA of the CDR3 is TGTGCCAGCAGCTCCGACCCAACAGGGAGGGGCACCTACGAGCAGTACTTC.

The chain employs TRBV12-3 or TRBV12-4 and TRBJ2-7, with D possibly being TRBD1 (6 bases). The V and J ends lost 6 bases and 5 bases respectively, with 20 bases between them. This CDR3 comprises 15 residues. CDR3 DNA: TGTGCCAGCAGCAGCTCCGGGACACTCAACAACGAGCAGTACTTC. Translation: CASSSSGTLNNEQYF.

V usage is TRBV21-1 and J usage is TRBJ2-7; the table assigns TRBD2, which was not confirmed against the DNA. TRBV21-1 is described as a pseudogene. CDR3 length: 16 residues. CDR3 nucleotide sequence: TGTGCCAGCAGCAAAGTCCCGCCTGGGGAAGGTGGCGAGCAGTACGTC. Amino acids: CASSKVPPGEGGEQYV.

The chain couples TRBV11-2 to TRBJ2-5, with D perhaps assigned TRBD1 or TRBD2 (5 bases each). The CDR3 contains 15 residues. Looked up from germline, CDR1 is SGHAT and CDR2 is FQNNGV. Trimming stripped 6 bases from V and 7 bases from J, with 21 bases between. The CDR3 region has the DNA TGTGCCAGCAGATACACGGGACGGTCAATGGGGACCCAGTACTTC. Its protein product is CASRYTGRSMGTQYF.

The V and J genes are TRBV3-1 and TRBJ1-1, with 8 bases aligning to TRBD1. Germline V lookup: CDR1 LGHDT, CDR2 YNNKEL (reference sequence). CDR3 length: 11 residues. V was pared by 8 bases and J by 8 bases, with 4 bases of the junction left unmatched. Written as DNA, the CDR3 is TGTGCCAGCGGACAGGGTGCCGAAGCTTTCTTT. Its translation: CASGQGAEAFF.

The rearrangement uses TRBV3-1 and TRBJ2-2, with 13 bases aligning to TRBD2. The germline CDR1 and CDR2 sequences are LGHDT and YNNKEL (reference sequence). V lost 0 bases, J lost 4 bases, and 5 bases stayed unmatched. CDR3 length: 18 residues. CDR3 sequence reads: CASSQDSGLAGITGELFF. The CDR3 DNA sequence: TGTGCCAGCAGCCAAGATTCGGGACTAGCGGGGATCACCGGGGAGCTGTTTTTT.

Many counts were recorded for this clonotype. The chain employs TRBV5-6 and TRBJ2-2; TRBD2 might be the D (5 bases). Trimming shortened V by 0 bases and J by 0 bases, and 9 bases separated the two germline ends. The germline V gene has CDR1 SGHDT and CDR2 YYEEEE. This CDR3 is 16 amino acids long. In DNA, the CDR3 is TGTGCCAGCAGCTTGGCTCCTAGCACGAACACCGGGGAGCTGTTTTTT. Protein sequence: CASSLAPSTNTGELFF.

For this clonotype: Being one base from a much bigger clone, this may be a read error. J is TRBJ2-2 and V is TRBV7-3, with 7 nucleotides matching TRBD2. Germline trimming cut 8 bases from V and 0 bases from J; bases unmatched to any gene: 3. Germline assignment: CDR1 SGHTA and CDR2 FQGTGA. The CDR3 sequence is 14 residues long. As DNA, the CDR3 is TGTGCCAGCGGAGCGGGGCCGAACACCGGGGAGCTGTTTTTT. Protein product: CASGAGPNTGELFF.

This clonotype has ten or more counts. The CDR3 coding sequence is TGTGCCAGCGTGGAGGGGAACACCGGGGAGCTGTTTTTT. Translation gives CASVEGNTGELFF. This rearrangement joins TRBV6-5 to TRBJ2-2; tentative D call: TRBD2 (6 bases). Trimming removed 8 bases at V and 1 base at J, with 8 bases between. Germline CDR1 MNHEY, CDR2 SVGAGI. The CDR3 loop spans 13 amino acids.

The gene calls are TRBV7-2 and TRBJ2-3, with a tentative D call TRBD2 (5 bases). From germline, CDR1 is SGHTA and CDR2 FQGNSA. The CDR3 sequence is 16 residues long. V was clipped by 0 bases and J by 1 base, with 11 bases between them. CDR3 sequence reads: CASSLAGRLRTDTQYF. The CDR3 nucleotides read TGTGCCAGCAGCTTAGCGGGGAGACTACGCACAGATACGCAGTATTTT.